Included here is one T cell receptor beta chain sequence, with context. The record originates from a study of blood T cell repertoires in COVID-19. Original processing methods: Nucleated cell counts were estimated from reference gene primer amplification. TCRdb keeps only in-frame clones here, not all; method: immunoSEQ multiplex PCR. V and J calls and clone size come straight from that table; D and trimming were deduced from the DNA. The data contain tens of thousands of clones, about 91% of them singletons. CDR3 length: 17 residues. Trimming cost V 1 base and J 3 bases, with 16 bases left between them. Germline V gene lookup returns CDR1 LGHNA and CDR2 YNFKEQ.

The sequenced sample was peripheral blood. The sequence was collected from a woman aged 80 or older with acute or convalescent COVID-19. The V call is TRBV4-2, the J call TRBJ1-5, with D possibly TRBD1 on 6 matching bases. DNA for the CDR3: TGTGCCAGCAGCCAAGGCCCCGGGGGGCAGAACAATCAGCCCCAGCATTTT. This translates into CASSQGPGGQNNQPQHF.